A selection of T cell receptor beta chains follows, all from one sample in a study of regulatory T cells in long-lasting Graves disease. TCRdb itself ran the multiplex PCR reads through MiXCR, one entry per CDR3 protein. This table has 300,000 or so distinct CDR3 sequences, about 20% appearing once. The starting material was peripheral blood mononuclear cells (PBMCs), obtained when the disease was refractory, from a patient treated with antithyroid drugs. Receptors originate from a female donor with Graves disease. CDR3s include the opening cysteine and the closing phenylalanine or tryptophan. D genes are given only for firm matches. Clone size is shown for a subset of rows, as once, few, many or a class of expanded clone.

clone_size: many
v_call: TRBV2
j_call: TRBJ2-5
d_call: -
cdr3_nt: TGTGCCAGCAGAATGAGAAGGCCCCAAGAGACCCAGTACTTC
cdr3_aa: CASRMRRPQETQYF

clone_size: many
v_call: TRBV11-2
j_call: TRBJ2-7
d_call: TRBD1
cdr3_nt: TGTGCCAGCAGCTTTACAGAGGGACAGGGAGCAGAGTACTACGAGCAGTACTTC
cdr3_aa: CASSFTEGQGAEYYEQYF

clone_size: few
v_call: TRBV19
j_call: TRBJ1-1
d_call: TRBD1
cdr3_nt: TGTGCCAGTAGTATGAAACAGGGGATCATCAACACTGAAGCTTTCTTT
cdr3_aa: CASSMKQGIINTEAFF

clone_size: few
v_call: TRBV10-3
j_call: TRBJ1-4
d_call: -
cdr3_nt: TGTGCCATCAGTGAGGGAGGGGCAACTAATGAAAAACTGTTTTTT
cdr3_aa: CAISEGGATNEKLFF

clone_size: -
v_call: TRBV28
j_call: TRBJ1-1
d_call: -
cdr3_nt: TGTGCCAGCAGCTCTAGGACAGTTATGAACACTGAAGCTTTCTTT
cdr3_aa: CASSSRTVMNTEAFF

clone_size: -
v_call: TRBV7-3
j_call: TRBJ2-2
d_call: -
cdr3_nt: TGTGCCAGCAGCTTAACGGGGGAAGTAGCGAGGTACACCGGGGAGCTGTTTTTT
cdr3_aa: CASSLTGEVARYTGELFF

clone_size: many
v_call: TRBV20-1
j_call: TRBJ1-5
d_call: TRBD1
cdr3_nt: TGCAGTGCTAGAGAAACAGGGGCTCAGCCCCAGCATTTT
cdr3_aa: CSARETGAQPQHF

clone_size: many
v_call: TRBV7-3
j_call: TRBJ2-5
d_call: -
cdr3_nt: TGTGCCAGCAGCTTGACCTCCTGGCCACAAGAGACCCAGTACTTC
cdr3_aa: CASSLTSWPQETQYF

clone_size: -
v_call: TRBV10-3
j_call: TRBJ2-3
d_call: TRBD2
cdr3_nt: TGTGCCATCAGTGACAACCCACTAGCGGGAGAAGATACGCAGTATTTT
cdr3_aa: CAISDNPLAGEDTQYF

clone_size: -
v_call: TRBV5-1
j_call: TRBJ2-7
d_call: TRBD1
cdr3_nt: TGCGCCAGCAGCTTGGGGGACAGGGTGGAGTACGAGCAGTACTTC
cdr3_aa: CASSLGDRVEYEQYF